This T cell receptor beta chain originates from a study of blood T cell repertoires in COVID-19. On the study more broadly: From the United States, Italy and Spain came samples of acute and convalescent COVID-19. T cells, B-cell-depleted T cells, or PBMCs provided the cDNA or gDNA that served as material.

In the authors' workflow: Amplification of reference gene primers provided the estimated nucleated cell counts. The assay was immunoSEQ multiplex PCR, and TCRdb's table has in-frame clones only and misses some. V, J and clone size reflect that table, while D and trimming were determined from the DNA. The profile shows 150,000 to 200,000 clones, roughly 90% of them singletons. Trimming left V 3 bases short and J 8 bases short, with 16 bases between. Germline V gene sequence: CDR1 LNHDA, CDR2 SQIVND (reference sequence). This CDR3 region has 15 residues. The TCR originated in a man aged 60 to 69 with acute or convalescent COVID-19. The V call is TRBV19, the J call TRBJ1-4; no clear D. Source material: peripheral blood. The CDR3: CASSISTQPGEKLFF. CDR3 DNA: TGTGCCAGTAGTATTTCGACTCAGCCGGGGGAAAAACTGTTTTTT.